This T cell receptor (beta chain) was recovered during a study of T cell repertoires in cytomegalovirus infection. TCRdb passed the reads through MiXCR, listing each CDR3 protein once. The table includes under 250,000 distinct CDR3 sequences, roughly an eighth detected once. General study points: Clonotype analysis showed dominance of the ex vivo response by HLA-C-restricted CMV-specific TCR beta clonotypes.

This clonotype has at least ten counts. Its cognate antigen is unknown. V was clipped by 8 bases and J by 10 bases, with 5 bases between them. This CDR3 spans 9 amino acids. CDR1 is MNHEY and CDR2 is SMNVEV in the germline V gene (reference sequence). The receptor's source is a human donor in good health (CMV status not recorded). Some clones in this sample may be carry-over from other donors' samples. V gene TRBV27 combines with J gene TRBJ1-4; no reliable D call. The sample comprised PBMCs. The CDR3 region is CASGIKLFF. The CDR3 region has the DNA TGTGCCAGCGGCATAAAACTGTTTTTT.